This entry concerns a single TCR beta chain. The data originate from a study of shared clonotypes between healthy human individuals. Data came from immunoSEQ multiplex PCR; TCRdb stores just in-frame clones and leaves some out. The sample has 2 million to 2.5 million clones, under 97% seen once. The CDR3 extends over 16 amino acids. Germline V gives CDR1 SGDLS, CDR2 YYNGEE. The germline V and J ends were trimmed by 3 bases and 0 bases, with 12 bases remaining between them. The sequenced sample consisted of naive CD4+ T cells sorted from blood. The subset: CD45RA+ positively selected. This TCR was sampled from a man between 18 and 29 years old in good health. This sequence joins TRBV9 and TRBJ1-4, with a weak D call TRBD1 (6 bases). This chain's CDR3 is CASSAGDTATNEKLFF. The CDR3 bases are TGTGCCAGCAGCGCCGGGGACACAGCAACTAATGAAAAACTGTTTTTT.